A single sample gave rise to the 6 T cell receptor beta chains below, sequenced in a study of shared clonotypes between healthy human individuals (dated by TCRdb to 2019 to 2021). Receptor amplification or capture employed the immunoSEQ multiplex PCR assay. The source is immuneACCESS, and TCRdb retained only in-frame sequences with V and J called. Part of the clones is not carried over; for the studies checked, unresolved V genes explain less than half of this, and the remainder is unexplained. A total of approximately 980,000 clones appear in this sample, more than 75% of them only once. In total, the top ten clones hold approximately 1.5% of the sample. Specimen: memory CD4+ T cells sorted from blood. The cell subset or site label on this specimen signifies: CD45RA-negative fraction. The receptors were sampled from a man aged 18 to 30 in good health.

Concerning this clone: The same CDR3 can be traced to other DNA sequences in this sample. In DNA, the CDR3 is TGTGCCAGCAGCTTGGAACAGAGCTATGGCTACACCTTC. It specifies CASSLEQSYGYTF. V and J are TRBV5-6 and TRBJ1-2; D unresolved. The germline V and J ends were trimmed by 0 bases and 4 bases, with 7 bases remaining between them. Germline V gives CDR1 SGHDT, CDR2 YYEEEE. The CDR3 has 13 residues.

The rearrangement uses TRBV5-6 and TRBJ1-4, with 7 nucleotides matching TRBD1. The CDR3 is made up of 14 amino acids. The germline V gene has CDR1 SGHDT and CDR2 YYEEEE. With 4 bases clipped from V and 7 bases from J, the junction kept 7 bases outside the gene matches. CDR3 sequence (DNA): TGTGCCAGCAGCCGACAGGGAGGGGGTGAAAAACTGTTTTTT. This encodes CASSRQGGGEKLFF.

This clone was detected once. J is TRBJ2-7 and V is TRBV6-5; 10 nucleotides agree with TRBD1. Germline V gene data show CDR1 as MNHEY and CDR2 as SVGAGI. This CDR3 contains 15 residues. V shed 6 bases and J 4 bases; nucleotides not matched to a gene: 9. The CDR3 region is CASSPAGTGVYEQYF. Here the CDR3 DNA reads TGTGCCAGCAGCCCCGCCGGGACAGGGGTGTACGAGCAGTACTTC.

Details on this clone: The same CDR3 is also encoded by other DNA sequences in this sample. This chain links TRBV18 with TRBJ1-1, with a possible D match to TRBD1 (5 bases). Trimming removed 3 bases from V and 8 bases from J, with 13 bases in between. CDR3 length: 13 residues. Germline CDR1 is KGHSH and CDR2 is LQKENI. In DNA, the CDR3 is TGTGCCAGCTCACCCTCGGACACCCGAGAAGCTTTCTTT. As protein: CASSPSDTREAFF.

This clone was detected a few times. A read error may account for a junction end that differs from germline. V and J are TRBV7-7 and TRBJ2-5, with D perhaps TRBD2 (6 bases). CDR3 length equals 14 residues. Germline CDR1 SSHAT, CDR2 FNYEAQ (reference sequence). Written as DNA, the CDR3 is TGTGCTAGCAGCCCTTCGACGGCGGGGGAGACCCAGTACTTC. The encoded protein is CASSPSTAGETQYF.

The rearrangement joins TRBV5-6 to TRBJ2-5; D is ambiguous. The CDR3 consists of 14 residues. Germline-derived CDR1 and CDR2 are SGHDT and YYEEEE. Deletions cut 1 base from V and 2 bases from J, with 9 bases between. The CDR3 DNA sequence: TGTGCCAGCAGCTTGTATGGTGGTCAAGAGACCCAGTACTTC. The encoded protein is CASSLYGGQETQYF.